The 20 T cell receptor beta chains given below trace back to one sample, sequenced in a study of T cells in localized non-small cell lung cancer. TCRdb keeps only in-frame clones here, not all; method: immunoSEQ multiplex PCR. The repertoire holds roughly 24,000 clones, around 93% seen once, with 3.5% to 5% in the top ten. This material consisted of peripheral blood, taken before any cancer treatment. These receptors originate from a female donor aged 60 or older with stage II squamous cell lung carcinoma.

This rearrangement joins TRBV19 to TRBJ2-1, with 8 bases fitting TRBD1. Germline V CDR1 and CDR2: LNHDA, SQIVND (reference sequence). V trimming: 6 bases; J trimming: 2 bases; junction bases outside the gene matches: 6. This CDR3 contains 15 residues. The CDR3: CASRSGQGPYNEQFF. In DNA form, the CDR3 reads TGTGCCAGTAGATCCGGACAGGGCCCCTACAATGAGCAGTTCTTC.

The chain combines TRBV4-1 with TRBJ1-5, with 10 bases that match TRBD1. V gave up 2 bases and J gave up 0 bases; unmatched junction bases: 4. CDR3 size: 17 residues. Germline V lookup: CDR1 MGHRA, CDR2 YSYEKL. The CDR3 DNA reads as TGCGCCAGCAGCCAAAACCGGGACAGGGGTAGCAATCAGCCCCAGCATTTT. Translating gives CASSQNRDRGSNQPQHF.

V and J are TRBV7-3 and TRBJ2-3; D is perhaps TRBD1 or TRBD2 (6 bases each). The V end was cut by 1 base, the J end by 5 bases, with 13 bases between. Germline-derived CDR1 and CDR2 are SGHTA and FQGTGA. CDR3 length: 15 residues. As DNA, the CDR3 is TGTGCCAGCAGCTTAAACCCCGGGGGCGGAGATACGCAGTATTTT. Protein: CASSLNPGGGDTQYF.

V is TRBV19 and J is TRBJ1-3; D unresolved. CDR1 and CDR2 (germline): LNHDA, SQIVND (reference sequence). V was cut by 3 bases and J by 4 bases, with 7 bases left in between. CDR3 length: 13 residues. DNA of the CDR3: TGTGCCAGTAGTATCACACCCGGAAACACCATATATTTT. This gives the protein CASSITPGNTIYF.

Concerning this clone itself: One end of the junction does not line up with germline, which may come from a read error. The chain joins TRBV29-1 to TRBJ2-1, with 13 bases fitting TRBD2. Germline CDR1 and CDR2: SQVTM and ANQGSEA. The CDR3 length is 22 residues. In nucleotides, the CDR3 is TGCAGCGTCGAAGGACAGGCGCCGGGACTAGCGGGACCACCCCCCTCCTACAATGAGCAGTTCTTC. Translated: CSVEGQAPGLAGPPPSYNEQFF.

The chain employs TRBV5-1 and TRBJ2-7; D may be TRBD2 (5 bases). The V gene's germline CDR1 is SGHRS and CDR2 YFSETQ. V lost 0 bases, J lost 2 bases, and 9 bases lay in between. The CDR3 is 14 residues long. The CDR3 nucleotides read TGCGCCAGCAGCTTGGCCGGGATGACCTACGAGCAGTACTTC. The encoded protein is CASSLAGMTYEQYF.

The chain combines TRBV7-9 with TRBJ1-1; tentative D call: TRBD1 (5 bases). V was cut by 8 bases and J by 11 bases, with 21 bases left in between. CDR3 length: 13 residues. Germline CDR1 SEHNR, CDR2 FQNEAQ (reference sequence). DNA of the CDR3: TGTGCCAGCTCATCGGATGTGGGGGTTAGGGCTTTCTTT. Translating gives CASSSDVGVRAFF. The whole variable domain, filled in from reference TRBV7-9 and TRBJ1-1, reads DTGVSQNPRHKITKRGQNVTFRCDPISEHNRLYWYRQTLGQGPEFLTYFQNEAQLEKSRLLSDRFSAERPKGSFSTLEIQRTEQGDSAMYLCASSSDVGVRAFFGQGTRLTVV.

The chain employs TRBV11-2 and TRBJ2-2, with 7 bases aligning to TRBD1. V dropped 6 bases and J dropped 7; count of bases not matched to a gene: 17. This CDR3 is built from 17 residues. The germline gives CDR1 SGHAT, CDR2 FQNNGV. This CDR3 reads CASSSVRGPLAGGELFF. CDR3 bases: TGTGCCAGCAGTTCGGTAAGGGGGCCCCTGGCGGGCGGGGAGCTGTTTTTT.

The chain joins TRBV7-2 to TRBJ2-7; weak D call: TRBD1 (5 bases). V lost 6 bases and J lost 6, with 12 bases in between. The CDR3 has 12 residues. CDR1 and CDR2 (germline): SGHTA, FQGNSA. CDR3 amino acids: CASSPAQAEQYF. The DNA of the CDR3 is TGTGCCAGCAGTCCAGCACAGGCCGAGCAGTACTTC.

This chain joins TRBV11-1 and TRBJ2-5; unclear D gene. CDR1 and CDR2 (germline): SGHAT, FQDESV (reference sequence). Trimming cost V 5 bases and J 4 bases, with 14 bases left between them. The length of the CDR3 is 14 residues. CDR3: CASSPGISSETQYF. The CDR3 bases are TGTGCCAGCAGCCCCGGTATCAGTTCAGAGACCCAGTACTTC.

J is TRBJ1-1 and V is TRBV6-6, with 7 bases aligning to TRBD1. Looked up from germline, CDR1 is MNHNY and CDR2 is SVGAGI (reference sequence). Losses at the gene ends were 6 bases for V and 0 bases for J; bases not matched to a gene: 10. CDR3 length: 16 residues. CDR3 DNA: TGTGCCAGCAGACCCCAACAGGGGACAATGAACACTGAAGCTTTCTTT. Protein sequence: CASRPQQGTMNTEAFF.

The rearrangement links TRBV28 to TRBJ1-2, with TRBD1 matching over 8 bases. Germline trimming cut 6 bases from V and 7 bases from J; bases unmatched to any gene: 4. This CDR3 region has 12 residues. Germline V gene data show CDR1 as MDHEN and CDR2 as SYDVKM. CDR3 DNA sequence: TGTGCCAGCAGAAGGACAGGGACTGGCTACACCTTC. Translating it yields CASRRTGTGYTF.

The chain couples TRBV27 to TRBJ1-5; no firm D call. Germline V gene sequence: CDR1 MNHEY, CDR2 SMNVEV (reference sequence). CDR3 length: 13 amino acids. V was trimmed by 2 bases and J by 3 bases, leaving 5 bases between them. In DNA, the CDR3 is TGTGCCAGCAGTTTAGCCTTCAATCAGCCCCAGCATTTT. Residues: CASSLAFNQPQHF.

The chain joins TRBV2 to TRBJ1-6, with D possibly being TRBD1 (5 bases). The germline CDR1 and CDR2 sequences are SNHLY and FYNNEI. The V end lost 3 bases, the J end lost 8 bases, and 14 bases lay between the germline ends. The CDR3 has 15 residues. CDR3 in DNA: TGTGCCAGCAGTGATAGGGGACCAAGCTATTCACCCCTCCACTTT. Translated: CASSDRGPSYSPLHF.

The chain couples TRBV5-6 to TRBJ1-4, with D uncertain. The CDR3 is 12 amino acids. With 3 bases removed from V and 7 bases from J, the gap between germline ends came to 7 bases. Looked up from germline, CDR1 is SGHDT and CDR2 is YYEEEE. The CDR3 DNA follows: TGTGCCAGCAGCTGGAGGACTGAAAAACTGTTTTTT. This sequence encodes CASSWRTEKLFF.

V and J are TRBV6-4 and TRBJ2-3; 9 positions match TRBD2. The CDR3 is made up of 16 amino acids. Germline loops: CDR1 MRHNA, CDR2 SNTAGT. The J segment lost 2 bases and the V segment lost 3 bases, leaving 6 bases of the junction unmatched. CDR3 loop: CASSEAVAGVTDTQYF. DNA for the CDR3: TGTGCCAGCAGTGAGGCGGTAGCGGGAGTCACAGATACGCAGTATTTT.

This chain links TRBV5-6 with TRBJ1-2; D gene uncertain. The germline V and J ends were trimmed by 0 bases and 4 bases, with 13 bases remaining between them. This CDR3 is built from 15 residues. CDR1 is SGHDT and CDR2 is YYEEEE in the germline V gene. The CDR3 sequence: CASSLVSVQSYGYTF. CDR3 bases: TGTGCCAGCAGCTTGGTGAGTGTCCAGTCCTATGGCTACACCTTC.

V is TRBV29-1 and J is TRBJ2-7; unclear D gene. Per germline, CDR1 SQVTM and CDR2 ANQGSEA. The CDR3 has 16 amino acids. V shed 1 base and J shed 2 bases, with 18 bases lying between them. The CDR3 spells CSVEGAGVASTYEQYF. The CDR3 region has the DNA TGCAGCGTTGAAGGTGCTGGGGTCGCGTCCACCTACGAGCAGTACTTC.

The chain joins TRBV5-4 to TRBJ2-2, with D possibly TRBD2 on 6 matching bases. Germline values: CDR1 SGHNT, CDR2 YYREEE (reference sequence). The V end was cut by 4 bases, the J end by 1 base, with 14 bases between. This CDR3 is built from 16 residues. The CDR3 bases are TGTGCCAGCAGCCCAGGTCTAGCGAAGAACACCGGGGAGCTGTTTTTT. It specifies CASSPGLAKNTGELFF.

The chain joins TRBV10-3 to TRBJ1-5, with D perhaps matching TRBD1 (6 bases). V was pared by 3 bases and J by 11 bases, with 20 bases between. The V gene's germline CDR1 is ENHRY and CDR2 SYGVKD. This CDR3 spans 15 amino acids. CDR3 nucleotide sequence: TGTGCCATCAGTGATCAAGGGACACGGGGGTCAGCCCAGCATTTT. The encoded protein is CAISDQGTRGSAQHF.